The clone carrying this T cell receptor beta chain has a count of ten or more. The target antigen is unknown. Time point defined: newly diagnosed GD, antithyroid drugs for less than 3 months. RNA from PBMCs was the source of the TCR library. The diagnosis of Graves' disease used American Thyroid Association guidelines. Sequencing libraries for TCR beta were prepared with iRepertoire HTBI primers and Arm-PCR of CDR3 regions. TCRdb called the multiplex PCR reads again in MiXCR, with one record for every CDR3 protein. The data hold more than 450,000 distinct CDR3 sequences, with about 17% observed a single time. The data stem from a study of regulatory T cells in long-lasting Graves disease. Study-level findings and limits: Under persistent disease, TRBV28, TRBJ1-2 and TRBJ2-5 were used preferentially. TCR diversity was lower in persistent Graves' patients (versus newly diagnosed ones).

The CDR3 length is 13 residues. V was shortened by 2 bases and J by 5 bases, with 12 bases between the two germline ends. Germline V gene lookup returns CDR1 SQVTM and CDR2 ANQGSEA. In addition, the sample was reused for a study of T cells in Graves' hyperthyroidism and ophthalmopathy. From that second work: The diagnoses drew upon clinical symptoms, serum thyroxine and TRAb, thyroid ultrasound and orbital computed tomography.

The V and J genes are TRBV29-1 and TRBJ1-1; D is ambiguous. The sequence came from a middle-aged man with Graves disease. This specimen was peripheral blood mononuclear cells (PBMCs), taken at new diagnosis, from a patient treated with antithyroid drugs. DNA of the CDR3: TGCAGCGTTGAAAGGCAGAAAGGAACTGAAGCTTTCTTT. It specifies CSVERQKGTEAFF.